This T cell receptor beta chain was sequenced in a study of blood T cells in healthy people across ages. Whole-study results and caveats: Naive and antigen-experienced cells could not be conclusively compared, given unsorted PBMCs.

It was with a sample-barcoded 5' primer and a J-beta primer mix that a second PCR of roughly 7 to 12 cycles was run. MiXCR was run by TCRdb on the 5' RACE reads, yielding one entry per CDR3 protein. Of around 1,000,000 distinct CDR3 sequences listed, approximately 25% were seen once; the top ten hold 0.75%. The germline V and J ends were trimmed by 10 bases and 7 bases, with 11 bases remaining between them. The CDR3 is 12 amino acids. Germline CDR1 and CDR2: LGHDT and YNNKEL (reference sequence). Of note for this clonotype: The antigen remains undetermined.

This sample also appeared in a second study, on T cells of mothers and their children.

Input material: blood. This receptor was identified in a girl under 10 years old in good health. The chain has TRBV3-1 and TRBJ1-6; D not certain. CDR3 loop: CATRTGNSPLHF. The CDR3 nucleotides are TGTGCCACCAGGACGGGGAATTCACCCCTCCACTTT.